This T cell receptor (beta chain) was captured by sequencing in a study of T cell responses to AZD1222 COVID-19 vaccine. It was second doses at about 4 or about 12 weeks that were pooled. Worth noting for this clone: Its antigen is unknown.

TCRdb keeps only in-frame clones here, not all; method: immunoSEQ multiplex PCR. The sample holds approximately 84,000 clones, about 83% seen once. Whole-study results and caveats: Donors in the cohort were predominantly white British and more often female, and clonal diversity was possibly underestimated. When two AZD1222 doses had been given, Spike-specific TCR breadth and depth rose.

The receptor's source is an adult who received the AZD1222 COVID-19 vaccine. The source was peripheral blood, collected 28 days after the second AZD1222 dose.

DNA of the CDR3: TGTGCCAGCAGCTTAACACGTATCCCGGGAGTTAGCTCCTACAATGAGCAGTTCTTC. As protein: CASSLTRIPGVSSYNEQFF. This sequence joins TRBV7-3 and TRBJ2-1; D perhaps matches TRBD2 (6 bases). CDR1 and CDR2 (germline): SGHTA, FQGTGA. Trimming took 0 bases from V and 0 from J, leaving 18 bases between them. The CDR3 has 19 residues.